This T cell receptor beta chain was recovered during a study of T cells after yellow fever vaccination. The CDR3 is 15 residues long. Unmatched junction bases numbered 7, after V lost 3 bases and J lost 6 bases. In germline, CDR1 is LGHNA, CDR2 YSLEER. As concerns this clonotype: A read error may explain this, as a much larger clone is one base away.

TCRdb recomputed calls from the 5' RACE reads with MiXCR, one row per CDR3 protein. The table records tens of thousands of distinct CDR3 sequences, less than 9% of them present only once. The chain joins TRBV4-3 to TRBJ2-3; 9 nucleotides agree with TRBD1. The sample was CD8+ T cells sorted from PBMCs, taken roughly 15 days after the first yellow fever vaccination. The sequence was obtained from a man between 18 and 35 years old who received the YFV17D yellow fever vaccine. The chain's CDR3 is CASSHARTGVDTQYF. CDR3 in DNA: TGCGCCAGCAGCCATGCTCGGACAGGGGTGGATACGCAGTATTTT.